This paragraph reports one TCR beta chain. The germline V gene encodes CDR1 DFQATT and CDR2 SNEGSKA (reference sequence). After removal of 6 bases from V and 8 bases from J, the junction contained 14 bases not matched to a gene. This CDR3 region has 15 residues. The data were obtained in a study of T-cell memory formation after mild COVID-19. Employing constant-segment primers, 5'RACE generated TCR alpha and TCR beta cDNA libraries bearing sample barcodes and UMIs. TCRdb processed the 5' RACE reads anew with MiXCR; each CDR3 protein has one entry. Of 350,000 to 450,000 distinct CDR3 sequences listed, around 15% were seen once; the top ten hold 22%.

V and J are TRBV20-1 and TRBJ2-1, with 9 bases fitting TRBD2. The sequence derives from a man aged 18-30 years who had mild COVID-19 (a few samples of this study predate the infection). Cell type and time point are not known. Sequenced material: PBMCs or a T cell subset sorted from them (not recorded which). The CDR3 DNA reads TGCAGTGCCCCGCCTCTGGGCGGGGGGGCCTATGAGCAGTTCTTC. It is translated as CSAPPLGGGAYEQFF.